The source of this T cell receptor beta chain is a study of beta chain features in type 1 diabetes. Whole-study findings and limits: Type 1 diabetes patients had fewer VDJ junction insertions and more deletions. Whether HLA type affects TCRB rearrangement stayed undetermined in the present work. A greater similarity of naive, central memory and Treg TCRB repertoires was seen among patients than among healthy donors.

As concerns this clone: As yet, its antigen is unknown. The identical CDR3 is also encoded by other nucleotide sequences in the sample.

The study reverse transcribed the entire isolated RNA, so it sequenced expressed TCRB transcripts. This table comes from immunoSEQ multiplex PCR, and its TCRdb copy is limited to in-frame clones, with some not included. The data show 900,000 or so clones, about a sixth seen once. This CDR3 contains 11 residues. Between the trimmed V and J ends, which lost 5 bases and 0 bases, there was a span of 2 bases. Germline CDR1 and CDR2: MDHEN and SYDVKM. The sequencing input was naive CD4+ T cells from blood. This receptor was obtained from a woman younger than 35 in good health. The chain employs TRBV28 and TRBJ2-7; D call uncertain. The CDR3: CASSVSYEQYF. Written as DNA, the CDR3 is TGTGCCAGCAGTGTCTCCTACGAGCAGTACTTC. The full variable domain, in which reference TRBV28 and TRBJ2-7 provide the parts outside the CDR3, is DVKVTQSSRYLVKRTGEKVFLECVQDMDHENMFWYRQDPGLGLRLIYFSYDVKMKEKGDIPEGYSVSREKKERFSLILESASTNQTSMYLCASSVSYEQYFGPGTRLTVT.